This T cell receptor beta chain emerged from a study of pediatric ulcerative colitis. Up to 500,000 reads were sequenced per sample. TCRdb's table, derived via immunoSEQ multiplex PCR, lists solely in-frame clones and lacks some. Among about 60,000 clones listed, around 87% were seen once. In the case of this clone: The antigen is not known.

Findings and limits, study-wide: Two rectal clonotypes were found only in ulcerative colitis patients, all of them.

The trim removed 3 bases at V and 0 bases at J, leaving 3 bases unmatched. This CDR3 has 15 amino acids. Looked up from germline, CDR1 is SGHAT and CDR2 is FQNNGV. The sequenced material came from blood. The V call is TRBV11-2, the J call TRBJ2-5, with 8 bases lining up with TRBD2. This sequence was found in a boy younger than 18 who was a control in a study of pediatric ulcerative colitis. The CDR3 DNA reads TGTGCCAGCAGCTTTACTAGCGGTTACCAAGAGACCCAGTACTTC. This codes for CASSFTSGYQETQYF.